The source of this T cell receptor beta chain is a study of T cells in Graves' hyperthyroidism and ophthalmopathy. There were TCR beta CDR3 regions amplified from RNA transcripts. First-round RT-PCR targeting the TCR CDR3 was performed with the HTBI primer set. TCRdb reprocessed the multiplex PCR reads via MiXCR and lists one record per CDR3 protein. The sample has 500,000 to 650,000 distinct CDR3 sequences, roughly 17% seen once; the top ten hold roughly 18%. V lost 2 bases, J lost 6 bases, and 8 bases stayed unmatched. This CDR3 region has 17 residues. The germline V gene has CDR1 MGHDK and CDR2 SYGVNS.

Sequencing input: blood. This sequence originates from a woman under 30 with Graves' ophthalmopathy. This chain links TRBV25-1 with TRBJ2-2, with 11 nucleotides matching TRBD1. Here the CDR3 DNA reads TGTGCCAGCAGTGAAACGGACAGGGGGCGGTTCGCCGGGGAGCTGTTTTTT. It encodes CASSETDRGRFAGELFF.